The 5 T cell receptor beta chains in this list originate from one sample, sequenced in a study of spatial heterogeneity in lung cancer. Specified time point: sample taken at primary tumor resection. Tumor, nontumor lung or frozen PBMC supplied whole RNA, sequenced without sorting. TCRdb called the 5' RACE reads again in MiXCR, with one record for every CDR3 protein. Counted here are some 4,000 distinct CDR3 sequences, 8.4% occurring once; the ten biggest clones make up 50% to 60%. Sequenced material: PBMCs, taken at surgery. Source of these receptors: a female donor with early-stage non-small cell lung cancer.

This clonotype came up many times. This chain links TRBV4-3 with TRBJ2-7, with 9 bases fitting TRBD2. Germline V lookup: CDR1 LGHNA, CDR2 YSLEER. The CDR3 sequence is 14 residues long. After removal of 3 bases from V and 2 bases from J, the junction contained 2 bases not matched to a gene. Written as DNA, the CDR3 is TGCGCCAGCAGCCAGGCGGGGGGGCCCTACGAGCAGTACTTC. This codes for CASSQAGGPYEQYF.

The chain is built from TRBV18 and TRBJ2-3; D gene uncertain. V was shortened by 6 bases and J by 2 bases, with 9 bases between the two germline ends. CDR3 length: 13 amino acids. CDR1 KGHSH and CDR2 LQKENI come from the germline V gene. This CDR3 reads CASSSSYTDTQYF. The CDR3 DNA is TGTGCCAGCTCCTCTAGTTACACAGATACGCAGTATTTT.

This clonotype ranks as medium-sized. The chain has TRBV30 and TRBJ2-7; D remains unclear. The V end lost 4 bases, the J end lost 6 bases, and 10 bases lay between the germline ends. Germline CDR1 reads GTSNPN; CDR2 reads SVGIG (reference sequence). The CDR3 runs 11 residues. In DNA form, the CDR3 reads TGTGCCTGGACGTTGGGTGGCGAGCAGTACTTC. Its protein is CAWTLGGEQYF. Full variable domain (rest looked up from reference TRBV30 and TRBJ2-7): SQTIHQWPATLVQPVGSPLSLECTVEGTSNPNLYWYRQAAGRGLQLLFYSVGIGQISSEVPQNLSASRPQDRQFILSSKKLLLSDSGFYLCAWTLGGEQYFGPGTRLTVT.

This clonotype has just a few counts. The rearrangement joins TRBV7-8 to TRBJ1-2; possible D gene TRBD1, 5 bases. Trimming shortened V by 5 bases and J by 8 bases, and 15 bases separated the two germline ends. CDR3 length: 13 residues. The germline CDR1 and CDR2 sequences are SGHVS and FQNEAQ. CDR3 bases: TGTGCCAGCAGCCCATTGAGGGGTGAGGGCTACACCTTC. It translates to CASSPLRGEGYTF. The full variable domain, rest sourced from reference TRBV7-8 and TRBJ1-2, is GAGVSQSPRYKVAKRGQDVALRCDPISGHVSLFWYQQALGQGPEFLTYFQNEAQLDKSGLPSDRFFAERPEGSVSTLKIQRTQQEDSAVYLCASSPLRGEGYTFGSGTRLTVV.

This clonotype was counted only a few times. This rearrangement joins TRBV7-2 to TRBJ2-3, with TRBD2 matching 9 bases. Looked up from germline, CDR1 is SGHTA and CDR2 is FQGNSA. With 1 base clipped from V and 4 bases from J, the junction kept 3 bases outside the gene matches. The CDR3 covers 15 residues. The chain's CDR3 is CASSLESSGADTQYF. The CDR3 nucleotides read TGTGCCAGCAGCTTAGAGTCTAGCGGGGCAGATACGCAGTATTTT.